This TCR beta chain appears in the sequencing data of a study of T cells in Graves' hyperthyroidism and ophthalmopathy. RNA transcripts were the template for amplifying TCR beta CDR3 regions. The TCR CDR3 was amplified in a first-round RT-PCR using the HTBI primer set. TCRdb redid the calling of the multiplex PCR reads with MiXCR, one entry per CDR3 protein. Of about 380,000 distinct CDR3 sequences in the sample, around 18% were seen once. This sequence originates from a man between 18 and 35 years old with Graves' ophthalmopathy. Sequencing was done on a sample of blood.

The CDR3 DNA reads TGTGCCAGCAGCCATGCTACGGGGGGAAGTCGGAGGTATGGCTACACCTTC. Translation gives CASSHATGGSRRYGYTF. The rearrangement links TRBV3-1 to TRBJ1-2; D may be TRBD1 (5 bases). The CDR3 extends over 17 amino acids. The V gene lost 3 bases and the J gene lost 5 bases, with 22 bases spanning the gap. Germline CDR1 LGHDT, CDR2 YNNKEL (reference sequence).